This TCR beta chain was identified in a study of CD8+ T cells in alopecia areata. Points from the study as a whole: Especially in alopecia totalis/universalis, lesional scalp showed greater clonality than normal scalp did.

Isolated RNA was reverse transcribed into cDNA used as the sequencing template. Produced via immunoSEQ multiplex PCR; TCRdb's table is partial and in-frame only. Counted here are 150,000 to 200,000 clones, about 60% occurring once; the ten biggest clones make up over 4%. CDR3 size: 13 residues. Germline V gene sequence: CDR1 MNHNY, CDR2 SVGAGI (reference sequence). Trimming shortened V by 7 bases and J by 6 bases, and 13 bases separated the two germline ends. Turning to this clone: Antigen specificity is unknown.

The TCR originated in a human donor in good health. Sequencing was carried out using CD4+ T cells sorted from blood. This chain uses TRBV6-6 with TRBJ1-5; perhaps TRBD1 as D (6 bases). The CDR3 bases are TGTGCCAGCATCCTCACAGGGTCTCAGCCCCAGCATTTT. It codes for CASILTGSQPQHF.